Each of the 30 T cell receptor beta chains below was sequenced from the same sample in a study of T cells of healthy individuals (dated by TCRdb to the late 2010s). The library came from 5' RACE. Reads for this sample came from an Illumina MiSeq. The public reads were reprocessed in TCRdb via fastp at Q25 and MiXCR, keeping in-frame beta chains. All rows with the same CDR3 protein become a single entry with the most common DNA and genes. Present in this sample are 75,000 to 95,000 distinct CDR3 sequences, about 5.5% of which were seen just once. The top ten clonotypes cover about 7.5% of the sample. The receptors were sampled from a female donor in good health.

The chain combines TRBV28 with TRBJ2-5; D gene uncertain. Germline CDR1 is MDHEN and CDR2 is SYDVKM. The length of the CDR3 is 13 residues. The V end lost 6 bases, the J end lost 2 bases, and 10 bases lay between the germline ends. CDR3 sequence reads: CASRRAWQETQYF. The CDR3 DNA reads TGTGCCAGCAGAAGAGCGTGGCAAGAGACCCAGTACTTC.

Many counts were recorded for this clonotype. This chain links TRBV3-1 with TRBJ2-4, with 8 bases fitting TRBD2. The CDR3 contains 17 residues. Per the germline V gene, CDR1 is LGHDT and CDR2 is YNNKEL (reference sequence). V shed 3 bases and J 0 bases; nucleotides not matched to a gene: 7. CDR3 sequence reads: CASSHSSGVLAKNIQYF. The CDR3 bases are TGTGCCAGCAGCCATAGTAGCGGGGTTCTAGCCAAAAACATTCAGTACTTC.

This clonotype was seen more than once but under ten times. The V and J genes are TRBV30 and TRBJ1-5; TRBD1 is a possible D gene (6 bases). Deletions cut 2 bases from V and 3 bases from J, with 11 bases between. Germline assignment: CDR1 GTSNPN and CDR2 SVGIG (reference sequence). This CDR3 has 14 residues. The CDR3 loop reads CAWSYGQLNQPQHF. The CDR3 nucleotides read TGTGCCTGGAGTTATGGACAGCTCAATCAGCCCCAGCATTTT. The full variable domain, rest sourced from reference TRBV30 and TRBJ1-5, is SQTIHQWPATLVQPVGSPLSLECTVEGTSNPNLYWYRQAAGRGLQLLFYSVGIGQISSEVPQNLSASRPQDRQFILSSKKLLLSDSGFYLCAWSYGQLNQPQHFGDGTRLSIL.

In its sample, this clonotype was seen once. This chain links TRBV28 with TRBJ2-4; 7 bases match TRBD2. Germline V gene data show CDR1 as MDHEN and CDR2 as SYDVKM. V lost 2 bases to trimming and J lost 6 bases; unmatched junction nucleotides: 4. The CDR3 covers 14 residues. CDR3 DNA: TGTGCCAGCAGTTTACTGGGGGGGGGAAACATTCAGTACTTC. It codes for CASSLLGGGNIQYF. Based on the CDR3 plus reference TRBV28 and TRBJ2-4, the full variable domain is DVKVTQSSRYLVKRTGEKVFLECVQDMDHENMFWYRQDPGLGLRLIYFSYDVKMKEKGDIPEGYSVSREKKERFSLILESASTNQTSMYLCASSLLGGGNIQYFGAGTRLSVL.

This clonotype was seen at least ten times. This rearrangement joins TRBV7-9 to TRBJ2-1, with D maybe TRBD2 (5 bases). The CDR3 spans 15 residues. V was pared by 0 bases and J by 2 bases, with 8 bases between. Germline CDR1 and CDR2: SEHNR and FQNEAQ (reference sequence). The CDR3 sequence is CASSLADYPYNEQFF. The CDR3 DNA is TGTGCCAGCAGCTTAGCCGACTATCCCTACAATGAGCAGTTCTTC.

This clonotype has only a few counts. The chain employs TRBV3-1 and TRBJ2-2; 8 nucleotides agree with TRBD1. The germline CDR1 and CDR2 sequences are LGHDT and YNNKEL (reference sequence). The length of the CDR3 is 17 residues. With V trimmed by 0 bases and J by 6 bases, 9 bases remained unmatched. This CDR3 reads CASSQELGTGPAGELFF. The DNA of the CDR3 is TGTGCCAGCAGCCAAGAGTTGGGGACAGGACCAGCCGGGGAGCTGTTTTTT.

About this clonotype: Mismatch with germline at one junction end may stem from a read error. The J gene is TRBJ1-6, the V gene TRBV20-1; D possibly corresponds to TRBD1 (6 bases). This CDR3 is 15 amino acids long. Germline V gives CDR1 DFQATT, CDR2 SNEGSKA (reference sequence). The chain's CDR3 is CSARGQGSYNSPLHF. Written as DNA, the CDR3 is TGCAGTGCTAGGGGACAAGGGTCCTACAATTCACCCCTCCACTTT.

This clonotype was seen a handful of times. The V and J genes are TRBV6-5 and TRBJ1-1; the match to TRBD1 covers 12 bases. Germline CDR1 MNHEY, CDR2 SVGAGI. The length of the CDR3 is 13 residues. Trimming took 5 bases from V and 10 from J; bases not matched to a gene: 5. The CDR3 here is CASSTRDRGRAFF. The CDR3 DNA follows: TGTGCCAGCAGTACACGGGACAGGGGGCGAGCTTTCTTT.

This clonotype was found many times. This chain connects TRBV6-5 to TRBJ1-5; 7 bases are a match to TRBD1. Trimming removed 0 bases from V and 7 bases from J; junction bases left unmatched: 6. The CDR3 extends over 15 amino acids. CDR1 is MNHEY, CDR2 SVGAGI, per germline. CDR3: CASSYSRQGSQPQHF. CDR3 nucleotides: TGTGCCAGCAGTTACTCGAGACAGGGAAGCCAGCCCCAGCATTTT.

This chain joins TRBV5-1 and TRBJ1-5; D not certain. Per germline, CDR1 SGHRS and CDR2 YFSETQ. The CDR3 runs 13 residues. Trimming removed 1 base from V and 1 base from J, with 3 bases in between. The CDR3 DNA reads TGCGCCAGCAGCTTGAGCAGCAATCAGCCCCAGCATTTT. Translated: CASSLSSNQPQHF. Based on the CDR3 plus reference TRBV5-1 and TRBJ1-5, the full variable domain is KAGVTQTPRYLIKTRGQQVTLSCSPISGHRSVSWYQQTPGQGLQFLFEYFSETQRNKGNFPGRFSGRQFSNSRSEMNVSTLELGDSALYLCASSLSSNQPQHFGDGTRLSIL.

This clonotype has ten or more counts. The chain combines TRBV2 with TRBJ2-6; possible D gene TRBD1, 5 bases. The germline gives CDR1 SNHLY, CDR2 FYNNEI. CDR3 size: 15 residues. Here the CDR3 DNA reads TGTGCAAGAGAAAGGGGCGACTCTGGGGCCAACGTCCTGACTTTC. This translates into CARERGDSGANVLTF.

The sample holds many counts of this clonotype. The chain combines TRBV6-2 or TRBV6-3 with TRBJ2-1, with D tentatively TRBD2 (6 bases). This CDR3 region has 16 residues. Germline CDR1 MNHEY, CDR2 SVGEGT. The germline V and J ends were trimmed by 6 bases and 7 bases, with 22 bases remaining between them. The DNA for the CDR3 is TGTGCCAGCAGCCTTACAGTTCTAGGAGGGAGTAATGAGCAGTTCTTC. This codes for CASSLTVLGGSNEQFF.

This clonotype was seen a handful of times. A read error may produce the germline difference seen at one junction end. V is TRBV20-1 and J is TRBJ1-6, with TRBD1 matching 8 bases. The CDR3 runs to 13 residues. CDR1 and CDR2 from the germline V gene are DFQATT and SNEGSKA (reference sequence). The CDR3 DNA sequence: TGCAGTGCTAGCCTCGACAGGGGTTCACCCCTCAACTTT. The encoded protein is CSASLDRGSPLNF.

Worth noting for this clonotype: A much larger clone sits a single nucleotide away, making a read error possible. The rearrangement uses TRBV7-9 and TRBJ1-6; TRBD1 might be the D (5 bases). Germline loops: CDR1 SEHNR, CDR2 FQNEAQ (reference sequence). This CDR3 is 15 amino acids long. In DNA form, the CDR3 reads TGTACCAGCAGCTTAAATCAGGGAAGGGATTCACCCCTCCACTTT. Translation: CTSSLNQGRDSPLHF.

This clonotype was counted ten times or more. This rearrangement joins TRBV3-1 to TRBJ2-6; D gene ambiguous. Germline assignment: CDR1 LGHDT and CDR2 YNNKEL (reference sequence). V gave up 4 bases and J gave up 0 bases, with 7 bases separating them. CDR3 length: 15 residues. Here the CDR3 reads CASSPRGSGANVLTF. DNA for the CDR3: TGTGCCAGCAGCCCCCGAGGCTCTGGGGCCAACGTCCTGACTTTC.

A remark on this clonotype: This may be a read error, as it is one base from a much larger clone. The V gene is TRBV5-1, the J gene TRBJ2-7; D is tentatively TRBD1 or TRBD2 (5 bases each). Germline assignment: CDR1 SGHRS and CDR2 YFSETQ. The CDR3 has 17 amino acids. The CDR3 DNA reads TGCGCCAGCAGATTGGAAGAGACGGGACGGGCATTCTACGAGCAGTACTTC. Protein product: CASRLEETGRAFYEQYF.

Ten or more counts support this clonotype. The chain links TRBV30 to TRBJ1-1, with D maybe TRBD1 (5 bases). The CDR3 length is 15 residues. CDR1 GTSNPN and CDR2 SVGIG come from the germline V gene (reference sequence). Trimming cost V 2 bases and J 6 bases, with 19 bases left between them. The CDR3 reads CAWSLIGAVRPEAFF. CDR3 bases: TGTGCCTGGAGTCTAATCGGGGCGGTTAGGCCTGAAGCTTTCTTT. Combining the CDR3 with reference TRBV30 and TRBJ1-1 gives the whole variable domain SQTIHQWPATLVQPVGSPLSLECTVEGTSNPNLYWYRQAAGRGLQLLFYSVGIGQISSEVPQNLSASRPQDRQFILSSKKLLLSDSGFYLCAWSLIGAVRPEAFFGQGTRLTVV.

This clonotype has only a few counts. CDR3 loop: CASSQDEFWQTSSYNEQFF. CDR3 nucleotide sequence: TGCGCCAGCAGCCAAGATGAGTTTTGGCAAACGAGCTCCTACAATGAGCAGTTCTTC. The J gene is TRBJ2-1, the V gene TRBV4-1, with D unclear. CDR3 size: 19 residues. The V and J ends lost 0 bases and 0 bases respectively, with 18 bases between them. Per the germline V gene, CDR1 is MGHRA and CDR2 is YSYEKL.

This clonotype was seen at least ten times. V gene TRBV18 combines with J gene TRBJ2-7; TRBD1 matches 9 bases. With 6 bases clipped from V and 4 bases from J, the junction kept 10 bases outside the gene matches. Germline CDR1 KGHSH, CDR2 LQKENI. There are 15 residues in the CDR3. The CDR3 bases are TGTGCCAGCTCCCCCCTGGGGACAGGGTTATACGAGCAGTACTTC. This codes for CASSPLGTGLYEQYF. Variable domain in full (rest from reference TRBV18 and TRBJ2-7): NAGVMQNPRHLVRRRGQEARLRCSPMKGHSHVYWYRQLPEEGLKFMVYLQKENIIDESGMPKERFSAEFPKEGPSILRIQQVVRGDSAAYFCASSPLGTGLYEQYFGPGTRLTVT.

This clonotype was seen a few times. J is TRBJ1-2 and V is TRBV6-5, with D perhaps matching TRBD1 (5 bases). The CDR3 runs 14 residues. Germline CDR1 is MNHEY and CDR2 is SVGAGI. The ends were cut back, 1 base at V and 2 bases at J, with 8 bases in the middle. The CDR3 region is CASSYFQGNYGYTF. DNA of the CDR3: TGTGCCAGCAGTTACTTCCAGGGAAACTATGGCTACACCTTC.

This clonotype was observed at least ten times. This CDR3 is CASSQVQGGETQYF. In DNA form, the CDR3 reads TGCGCCAGCAGCCAAGTGCAGGGTGGGGAGACCCAGTACTTC. The rearrangement uses TRBV4-1 and TRBJ2-5, with D tentatively TRBD1 (5 bases). The germline V and J ends were trimmed by 1 base and 5 bases, with 11 bases remaining between them. Germline CDR1 is MGHRA and CDR2 is YSYEKL. CDR3 length: 14 amino acids.

This clonotype was found many times. This chain uses TRBV25-1 with TRBJ2-2, with D possibly being TRBD2 (5 bases). Germline V gives CDR1 MGHDK, CDR2 SYGVNS. The CDR3 is made up of 14 amino acids. Deletions cut 8 bases from V and 0 bases from J, with 10 bases between. CDR3 in DNA: TGTGCCAGCTCCGACTATCCGAACACCGGGGAGCTGTTTTTT. Encoded protein: CASSDYPNTGELFF. Full variable domain (rest looked up from reference TRBV25-1 and TRBJ2-2): EADIYQTPRYLVIGTGKKITLECSQTMGHDKMYWYQQDPGMELHLIHYSYGVNSTEKGDLSSESTVSRIRTEHFPLTLESARPSHTSQYLCASSDYPNTGELFFGEGSRLTVL.

This clonotype was detected only a few times. The chain employs TRBV10-3 and TRBJ1-2; D perhaps matches TRBD1 (6 bases). The germline V gene has CDR1 ENHRY and CDR2 SYGVKD. The V end was cut by 6 bases, the J end by 4 bases, with 12 bases between. The CDR3 spans 13 residues. This chain's CDR3 is CAISGGTSYGYTF. The CDR3 DNA is TGTGCCATCAGCGGGGGGACAAGCTATGGCTACACCTTC.

The table lists this clonotype with many counts. This chain links TRBV27 with TRBJ1-1; no definite D call. V shed 5 bases and J shed 7 bases, with 17 bases lying between them. CDR1 and CDR2 from the germline V gene are MNHEY and SMNVEV (reference sequence). This CDR3 contains 14 residues. In nucleotides, the CDR3 is TGTGCCAGCAGTCCCACTCCAGAACTGGGTGAAGCTTTCTTT. It encodes CASSPTPELGEAFF.

This chain links TRBV5-4 with TRBJ1-2, with D hard to call. The germline V gene encodes CDR1 SGHNT and CDR2 YYREEE (reference sequence). This CDR3 is 12 amino acids long. V was pared by 1 base and J by 6 bases, with 7 bases between. CDR3 coding DNA: TGTGCCAGCAGCTTGAACAGCAATGGCTACACCTTC. It is translated as CASSLNSNGYTF.

Comment on this clonotype: One base away lies a much larger clone, so this may be a sequencing read error. The chain recombines TRBV4-2 with TRBJ2-7; TRBD1 aligns across 8 bases. The CDR3 length is 15 residues. Germline loops: CDR1 LGHNA, CDR2 YNFKEQ. After removal of 0 bases from V and 6 bases from J, the junction contained 7 bases not matched to a gene. The CDR3, as DNA: TGTGCCAGCAGCCAAGAGTGCACAGGGGGGCGCGAGCAGTACTTC. It translates to CASSQECTGGREQYF.

In its sample, this clonotype was seen many times. The chain carries TRBV7-2 and TRBJ2-5, with 11 nucleotides matching TRBD1. V was clipped by 5 bases and J by 4 bases; unmatched bases: 9. Looked up from germline, CDR1 is SGHTA and CDR2 is FQGNSA. The CDR3 is 16 amino acids. CDR3 sequence reads: CASSPRGGTGGETQYF. In DNA form, the CDR3 reads TGTGCCAGCAGCCCTAGGGGGGGGACAGGGGGAGAGACCCAGTACTTC. Variable domain in full (rest from reference TRBV7-2 and TRBJ2-5): GAGVSQSPSNKVTEKGKDVELRCDPISGHTALYWYRQSLGQGLEFLIYFQGNSAPDKSGLPSDRFSAERTGGSVSTLTIQRTQQEDSAVYLCASSPRGGTGGETQYFGPGTRLLVL.

This clonotype was recorded at least ten times. The rearrangement uses TRBV7-9 and TRBJ2-5; D gene ambiguous. Germline CDR1 SEHNR, CDR2 FQNEAQ (reference sequence). The V end lost 8 bases, the J end lost 4 bases, and 11 bases lay between the germline ends. The CDR3 totals 12 residues. The CDR3 is CASQDVGETQYF. CDR3 coding DNA: TGTGCCAGCCAAGACGTGGGAGAGACCCAGTACTTC.

The rearrangement joins TRBV4-2 to TRBJ2-1; 10 bases are a match to TRBD2. Germline V gene lookup returns CDR1 LGHNA and CDR2 YNFKEQ. J was trimmed by 6 bases and V by 0 bases; bases with no gene match: 2. This CDR3 is built from 15 residues. CDR3 bases: TGTGCCAGCAGCCAAGAAGCGGGAGGGCCCAATGAGCAGTTCTTC. Its protein is CASSQEAGGPNEQFF.

The sample holds many counts of this clonotype. The chain joins TRBV24-1 to TRBJ1-1; D ambiguous. Germline lookup yields CDR1 KGHDR and CDR2 SFDVKD. This CDR3 region has 15 residues. Trimming removed 7 bases at V and 1 base at J, with 15 bases between. The CDR3 loop is CATRAFSSKNTEAFF. In nucleotides, the CDR3 is TGTGCCACCAGAGCTTTCTCCTCGAAGAACACTGAAGCTTTCTTT.